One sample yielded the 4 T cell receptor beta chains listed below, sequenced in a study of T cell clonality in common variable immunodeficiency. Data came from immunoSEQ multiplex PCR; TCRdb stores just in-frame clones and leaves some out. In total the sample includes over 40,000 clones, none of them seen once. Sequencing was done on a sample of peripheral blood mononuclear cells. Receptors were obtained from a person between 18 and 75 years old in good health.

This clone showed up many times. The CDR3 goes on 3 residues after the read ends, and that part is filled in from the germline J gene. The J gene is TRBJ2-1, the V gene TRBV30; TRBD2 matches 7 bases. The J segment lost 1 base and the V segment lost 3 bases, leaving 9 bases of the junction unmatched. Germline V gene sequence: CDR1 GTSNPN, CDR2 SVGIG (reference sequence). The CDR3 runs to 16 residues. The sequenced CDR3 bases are TGTGCCTGGAGGGGAACTCTAGCGGATTCCTACAATGAG. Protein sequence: CAWRGTLADSYNE. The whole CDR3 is CAWRGTLADSYNEQFF. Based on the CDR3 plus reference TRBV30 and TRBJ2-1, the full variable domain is SQTIHQWPATLVQPVGSPLSLECTVEGTSNPNLYWYRQAAGRGLQLLFYSVGIGQISSEVPQNLSASRPQDRQFILSSKKLLLSDSGFYLCAWRGTLADSYNEQFFGPGTRLTVL.

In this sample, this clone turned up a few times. The CDR3 loop reads CASSLGENSNTEAFF. The sequenced CDR3 bases are TGTGCCAGCAGCTTAGGTGAGAACTCGAACACTGAA. The J gene is TRBJ1-1, the V gene TRBV7-9; D gene uncertain. The sequence runs out 3 residues before the end of the CDR3; the remainder is reconstructed from the germline J gene. Germline assignment: CDR1 SEHNR and CDR2 FQNEAQ (reference sequence). Trimming removed 1 base at V and 1 base at J, with 10 bases between. The CDR3 spans 15 residues.

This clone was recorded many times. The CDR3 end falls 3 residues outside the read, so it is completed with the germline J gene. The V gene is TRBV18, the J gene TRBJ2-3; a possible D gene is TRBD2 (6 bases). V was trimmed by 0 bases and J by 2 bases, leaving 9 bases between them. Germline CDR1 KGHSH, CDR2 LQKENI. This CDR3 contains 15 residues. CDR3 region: CASSPPSGLTDTQYF. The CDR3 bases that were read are TGTGCCAGCTCACCACCTAGCGGTCTCACAGATACG. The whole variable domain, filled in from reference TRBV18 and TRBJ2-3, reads NAGVMQNPRHLVRRRGQEARLRCSPMKGHSHVYWYRQLPEEGLKFMVYLQKENIIDESGMPKERFSAEFPKEGPSILRIQQVVRGDSAAYFCASSPPSGLTDTQYFGPGTRLTVL.

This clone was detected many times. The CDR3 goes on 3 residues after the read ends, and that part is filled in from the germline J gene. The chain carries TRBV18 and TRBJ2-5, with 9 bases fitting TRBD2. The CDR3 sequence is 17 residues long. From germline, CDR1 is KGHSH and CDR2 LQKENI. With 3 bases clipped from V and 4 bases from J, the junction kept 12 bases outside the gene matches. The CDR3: CASSPGLAINPGETQYF. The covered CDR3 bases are TGTGCCAGCTCACCGGGACTAGCCATCAATCCTGGAGAGACC.